This is a list of T cell receptor beta chains from one sample in a study of blood T cell repertoires in COVID-19. Repertoires were generated with immunoSEQ multiplex PCR, while TCRdb's copy carries only in-frame clones and drops some. Altogether approximately 220,000 clones are present, around nine tenths being singletons, with the ten largest covering approximately 6%. The sequencing input was peripheral blood. The receptors were gathered from a man aged 55 to 70 who had recovered from COVID-19. The conserved cysteine and the conserved F or W are not part of the CDR3 here. Each record gives: J gene, CDR3 length, V gene, CDR3 protein.

j_call: TRBJ2-7; cdr3_length: 14; v_call: TRBV4-2; cdr3_aa: ASRTTPGTGPYEQY
j_call: TRBJ2-3; cdr3_length: 12; v_call: TRBV28; cdr3_aa: ASLAGGFTDTQY
j_call: TRBJ2-1; cdr3_length: 13; v_call: TRBV7-3; cdr3_aa: ASSPGLADYNEQF
j_call: TRBJ2-5; cdr3_length: 13; v_call: TRBV7-3; cdr3_aa: ASSSTSGSFETQY
j_call: TRBJ1-5; cdr3_length: 11; v_call: TRBV19; cdr3_aa: ASSTGRDQPQH
j_call: TRBJ1-1; cdr3_length: 14; v_call: TRBV5-1; cdr3_aa: ASSLGAGLMNTEAF
j_call: TRBJ2-1; cdr3_length: 11; v_call: TRBV7-7; cdr3_aa: ASSLGSSDEQF
j_call: TRBJ1-2; cdr3_length: 13; v_call: TRBV11-2; cdr3_aa: ASSLVEGAMDGYT
j_call: TRBJ1-4; cdr3_length: 13; v_call: TRBV7-6; cdr3_aa: ASSREDRANEKLF
j_call: TRBJ1-2; cdr3_length: 10; v_call: TRBV28; cdr3_aa: ASSLAGDSYT
j_call: TRBJ2-3; cdr3_length: 10; v_call: TRBV30; cdr3_aa: AWSSGTGLRY
j_call: TRBJ1-2; cdr3_length: 11; v_call: TRBV6-5; cdr3_aa: ASRPTGNYGYT
j_call: TRBJ2-2; cdr3_length: 13; v_call: TRBV11-2; cdr3_aa: ASSKRGTNTGELF
j_call: TRBJ2-2; cdr3_length: 11; v_call: TRBV2; cdr3_aa: ASSDRGPGELF
j_call: TRBJ2-7; cdr3_length: 12; v_call: TRBV5-4; cdr3_aa: ASSLQQGAGEQY
j_call: TRBJ2-1; cdr3_length: 13; v_call: TRBV5-8; cdr3_aa: ASSLQGKSYNEQF
j_call: TRBJ1-6; cdr3_length: 12; v_call: TRBV7-2; cdr3_aa: ASSRGLVGSPLH
j_call: TRBJ1-2; cdr3_length: 16; v_call: TRBV4-1; cdr3_aa: ASSQEGGAQASRYGYT
j_call: TRBJ2-7; cdr3_length: 13; v_call: TRBV4-3; cdr3_aa: ASSQDLWSSYEQY
j_call: TRBJ1-1; cdr3_length: 11; v_call: TRBV27; cdr3_aa: ASRKPVTLEAF
j_call: TRBJ2-3; cdr3_length: 15; v_call: TRBV28; cdr3_aa: ASTPGQGLLRTDTQY
j_call: TRBJ1-4; cdr3_length: 17; v_call: TRBV4-1; cdr3_aa: ASSSTSDRSWSQDEKLF
j_call: TRBJ1-2; cdr3_length: 14; v_call: TRBV5-6; cdr3_aa: ASSLATGFANYGYT
j_call: TRBJ2-1; cdr3_length: 13; v_call: TRBV9; cdr3_aa: ASSISGGGYNEQF
j_call: TRBJ2-1; cdr3_length: 11; v_call: TRBV6-5; cdr3_aa: AVAGHPGDEQF
j_call: TRBJ1-1; cdr3_length: 8; v_call: TRBV30; cdr3_aa: AWMRGKAF
j_call: TRBJ1-1; cdr3_length: 13; v_call: TRBV7-6; cdr3_aa: ASSLDRGKPTEAF
j_call: TRBJ2-2; cdr3_length: 13; v_call: TRBV6-5; cdr3_aa: ASSYGEGRTGELF
j_call: TRBJ1-2; cdr3_length: 13; v_call: TRBV30; cdr3_aa: AWSPGQVRGYGYT
j_call: TRBJ2-3; cdr3_length: 14; v_call: TRBV3-1/TRBV3-2; cdr3_aa: ASSQGLTGGTDTQY
j_call: TRBJ1-5; cdr3_length: 13; v_call: TRBV27; cdr3_aa: ASSLSVTNYQPQH
j_call: TRBJ1-1; cdr3_length: 11; v_call: TRBV28; cdr3_aa: ASSLTKRVGAF
j_call: TRBJ1-6; cdr3_length: 12; v_call: TRBV28; cdr3_aa: ASSLLGAESPLH
j_call: TRBJ2-1; cdr3_length: 16; v_call: TRBV10-3; cdr3_aa: AISDQPGGTSGNNEQF
j_call: TRBJ1-1; cdr3_length: 11; v_call: TRBV2; cdr3_aa: ASSRGQFTEAF
j_call: TRBJ2-1; cdr3_length: 13; v_call: TRBV5-1; cdr3_aa: ASSLPTSGVNEQF
j_call: TRBJ1-6; cdr3_length: 13; v_call: TRBV18; cdr3_aa: ASSPPGGENSPLH
j_call: TRBJ2-5; cdr3_length: 14; v_call: TRBV9; cdr3_aa: ASSATSGTGQETQY
j_call: TRBJ2-2; cdr3_length: 13; v_call: TRBV5-1; cdr3_aa: ASREGAANTGELF
j_call: TRBJ1-1; cdr3_length: 14; v_call: TRBV19; cdr3_aa: ASSTPLTTVWTEAF
j_call: TRBJ1-3; cdr3_length: 13; v_call: TRBV4-1; cdr3_aa: ASSPGRGPGNTIY